One sample yielded the 23 T cell receptor beta chains listed below, sequenced in a study of blood T cell repertoires in COVID-19. TCRdb keeps only in-frame clones here, not all; method: immunoSEQ multiplex PCR. The table includes 100,000 to 120,000 clones, 85% detected once. Sample: peripheral blood. The source is a man in his fifties with acute or convalescent COVID-19.

The CDR3 region has the DNA TGTGCCAGCAGCCAAGAGGTAGCCACCTACGAGCAGTACTTC. Amino acids: CASSQEVATYEQYF. The rearrangement uses TRBV3-1 (or the pseudogene TRBV3-2) and TRBJ2-7; no clear D gene. CDR3 length: 14 amino acids. V was trimmed by 0 bases and J by 2 bases, leaving 8 bases between them. CDR1 and CDR2 from the germline V gene are LGHDT and YNNKEL (reference sequence).

CDR3 loop: CASSPSGRRYEQYF. The CDR3 DNA reads as TGTGCCAGCAGCCCTAGCGGGAGACGCTACGAGCAGTACTTC. The J gene is TRBJ2-7, the V gene TRBV11-2; 10 bases fit TRBD2. With 5 bases clipped from V and 3 bases from J, the junction kept 4 bases outside the gene matches. The CDR3 has 14 amino acids. Germline V gene lookup returns CDR1 SGHAT and CDR2 FQNNGV.

This clone appeared a single time. The gene calls are TRBV6-1 and TRBJ2-4, with a tentative D call TRBD2 (6 bases). Germline V CDR1 and CDR2: MNHNS, SASEGT. The CDR3 has 14 residues. V lost 3 bases and J lost 6, with 12 bases in between. The CDR3 DNA sequence: TGTGCCAGCAGTGACCCCGGGGGAATAAACATTCAGTACTTC. Translation: CASSDPGGINIQYF.

The chain recombines TRBV5-4 with TRBJ2-5, with 7 nucleotides matching TRBD2. CDR1 SGHNT and CDR2 YYREEE come from the germline V gene (reference sequence). With 0 bases clipped from V and 2 bases from J, the junction kept 1 base outside the gene matches. CDR3 length: 14 residues. The DNA of the CDR3 is TGTGCCAGCAGCTTGGTCGGGGGGCAAGAGACCCAGTACTTC. Residues: CASSLVGGQETQYF.

The CDR3 protein is CAWKTPGTPAEAFF. CDR3 bases: TGTGCCTGGAAGACCCCGGGTACCCCGGCTGAAGCTTTCTTT. The V call is TRBV30, the J call TRBJ1-1; no firm D call. CDR3 length: 14 residues. Per germline, CDR1 GTSNPN and CDR2 SVGIG (reference sequence). The V gene lost 4 bases and the J gene lost 6 bases, with 18 bases spanning the gap.

The chain combines TRBV5-1 with TRBJ1-1, with 7 bases lining up with TRBD1. In germline, CDR1 is SGHRS, CDR2 YFSETQ. The CDR3 sequence is 15 residues long. Trimming at V came to 0 bases and at J to 1 base, leaving 3 bases not matched to a gene. CDR3: CASSLVGTANTEAFF. The DNA of the CDR3 is TGCGCCAGCAGCTTGGTGGGGACAGCGAACACTGAAGCTTTCTTT.

The CDR3 sequence: CASSSGTGVTNEQFF. DNA for the CDR3: TGTGCCAGCAGCTCAGGGACAGGGGTAACCAATGAGCAGTTCTTC. The rearrangement links TRBV7-8 to TRBJ2-1, with 10 bases identical to TRBD1. CDR1 is SGHVS, CDR2 FQNEAQ, per germline. V lost 4 bases, J lost 6 bases, and 6 bases stayed unmatched. The CDR3 consists of 15 residues.

This rearrangement joins TRBV13 to TRBJ2-7, with TRBD2 as a possible D gene (5 bases). V lost 2 bases and J lost 3, with 8 bases in between. The CDR3 is 13 residues long. Germline assignment: CDR1 PRHDT and CDR2 FYEKMQ (reference sequence). CDR3 amino acids: CASSLRGRYEQYF. The CDR3 bases are TGTGCCAGCAGCTTAAGAGGGCGCTACGAGCAGTACTTC.

The V gene is TRBV3-1 (or the pseudogene TRBV3-2), the J gene TRBJ2-3; 7 bases agree with TRBD2. The V segment lost 4 bases and the J segment 0 bases; nucleotides outside the gene matches: 4. The CDR3 runs to 15 residues. The germline V gene has CDR1 LGHDT and CDR2 YNNKEL (reference sequence). The DNA for the CDR3 is TGTGCCAGCAGCCTGGCGGGAGCTAGCACAGATACGCAGTATTTT. Translation: CASSLAGASTDTQYF.

V is TRBV30 and J is TRBJ1-1; no clear D gene. The germline V gene encodes CDR1 GTSNPN and CDR2 SVGIG (reference sequence). This CDR3 region has 12 residues. Trimming cost V 8 bases and J 0 bases, with 10 bases left between them. Here the CDR3 reads CAGARMNTEAFF. CDR3 sequence (DNA): TGTGCCGGAGCTCGGATGAACACTGAAGCTTTCTTT.

The rearrangement links TRBV27 to TRBJ1-4; tentatively, D is TRBD1 (5 bases). V was pared by 4 bases and J by 14 bases, with 14 bases between. Germline assignment: CDR1 MNHEY and CDR2 SMNVEV (reference sequence). This CDR3 has 12 amino acids. CDR3 amino acids: CASSSPSGLLFF. CDR3 in DNA: TGTGCCAGCAGTTCCCCCTCAGGGTTGCTGTTTTTT.

V usage is TRBV5-1 and J usage is TRBJ1-1; 7 bases are a match to TRBD1. After removal of 7 bases from V and 0 bases from J, the junction contained 3 bases not matched to a gene. The germline V gene encodes CDR1 SGHRS and CDR2 YFSETQ. This CDR3 spans 13 amino acids. CDR3 region: CASQTGMNTEAFF. CDR3 bases: TGCGCCAGCCAGACAGGGATGAACACTGAAGCTTTCTTT.

CDR3 sequence: CASSLGQYYGYTF. DNA for the CDR3: TGTGCCAGCAGTTTGGGACAGTACTATGGCTACACCTTC. This chain uses TRBV27 with TRBJ1-2, with TRBD1 identical over 7 bases. V shed 3 bases and J 3 bases; nucleotides not matched to a gene: 1. Germline CDR1 MNHEY, CDR2 SMNVEV (reference sequence). The CDR3 contains 13 residues.

V gene TRBV6-2 or TRBV6-3 combines with J gene TRBJ2-1; perhaps TRBD2 as D (6 bases). This CDR3 is 14 amino acids long. Germline CDR1 reads MNHEY; CDR2 reads SVGEGT. Trimming shortened V by 6 bases and J by 6 bases, and 15 bases separated the two germline ends. The CDR3 DNA reads as TGTGCCAGCAGCCGGGACTCCCTTCGCAATGAGCAGTTCTTC. Its protein is CASSRDSLRNEQFF.

The J gene is TRBJ1-2, the V gene TRBV5-5, with D possibly TRBD1 on 5 matching bases. This CDR3 region has 14 residues. V was trimmed by 4 bases and J by 7 bases, leaving 17 bases between them. Germline assignment: CDR1 SGHKS and CDR2 YYEKEE (reference sequence). The DNA of the CDR3 is TGTGCCAGCAGCGCGATCGGGGGGAAACGTGGCTACACCTTC. It codes for CASSAIGGKRGYTF.

The chain is built from TRBV18 and TRBJ1-1; D may be TRBD1 (5 bases). In germline, CDR1 is KGHSH, CDR2 LQKENI. CDR3 length: 15 amino acids. Trimming took off 5 bases at V and 1 base at J, with 14 bases between the two ends. The CDR3 nucleotides read TGTGCCAGCTCATACGGCGGGGGTGCGAACACTGAAGCTTTCTTT. Protein sequence: CASSYGGGANTEAFF. The complete variable domain, with remaining parts taken from reference TRBV18 and TRBJ1-1, reads NAGVMQNPRHLVRRRGQEARLRCSPMKGHSHVYWYRQLPEEGLKFMVYLQKENIIDESGMPKERFSAEFPKEGPSILRIQQVVRGDSAAYFCASSYGGGANTEAFFGQGTRLTVV.

The V gene is TRBV6-5, the J gene TRBJ1-1; 8 bases are a match to TRBD1. Germline lookup yields CDR1 MNHEY and CDR2 SVGAGI. This CDR3 has 13 residues. With V trimmed by 7 bases and J by 4 bases, 5 bases remained unmatched. The CDR3 DNA is TGTGCCAGCAACCGGGACAGGTCCACTGAAGCTTTCTTT. It translates to CASNRDRSTEAFF.

This chain connects TRBV14 to TRBJ2-1; D gene ambiguous. Germline V gives CDR1 SGHDN, CDR2 FVKESK. The V gene lost 2 bases and the J gene lost 6 bases, with 20 bases spanning the gap. CDR3 size: 17 residues. The chain's CDR3 is CASSQLPTRINANEQFF. CDR3 bases: TGTGCCAGCAGCCAACTCCCGACAAGAATTAACGCCAATGAGCAGTTCTTC.

The chain carries TRBV5-5 and TRBJ2-1, with 7 bases fitting TRBD2. CDR1 and CDR2 from the germline V gene are SGHKS and YYEKEE (reference sequence). The V and J ends lost 4 bases and 0 bases, in that order; junction bases with no gene match: 4. This CDR3 has 15 amino acids. CDR3 loop: CASSARTSSYNEQFF. Written as DNA, the CDR3 is TGTGCCAGCAGCGCACGGACTAGCTCCTACAATGAGCAGTTCTTC.

The gene calls are TRBV28 and TRBJ2-1; 11 bases are a match to TRBD2. Germline CDR1 MDHEN, CDR2 SYDVKM. V was clipped by 6 bases and J by 2 bases; unmatched bases: 3. This CDR3 spans 15 amino acids. The CDR3 here is CASSETSGAYNEQFF. The CDR3 DNA follows: TGTGCCAGCAGCGAGACTAGCGGGGCCTACAATGAGCAGTTCTTC.

The J gene is TRBJ1-1, the V gene TRBV20-1; D is uncertain. V was clipped by 6 bases and J by 1 base, with 3 bases between them. Germline V gene lookup returns CDR1 DFQATT and CDR2 SNEGSKA (reference sequence). The CDR3 is 10 amino acids. CDR3 region: CSAQNTEAFF. The DNA for the CDR3 is TGCAGTGCCCAGAACACTGAAGCTTTCTTT.

The V and J genes are TRBV15 and TRBJ2-5; no clear D gene. CDR1 LNHNV and CDR2 YYDKDF come from the germline V gene (reference sequence). The CDR3 is 13 residues long. With 4 bases removed from V and 5 bases from J, the gap between germline ends came to 11 bases. The CDR3 DNA follows: TGTGCCACCAGCAATGATGTAGATGAGACCCAGTACTTC. As protein: CATSNDVDETQYF.

The chain carries TRBV28 and TRBJ2-5, with 7 bases fitting TRBD1. This CDR3 contains 15 residues. Germline-derived CDR1 and CDR2 are MDHEN and SYDVKM. V lost 2 bases to trimming and J lost 0 bases; unmatched junction nucleotides: 3. This chain's CDR3 is CASSLGDRNQETQYF. DNA of the CDR3: TGTGCCAGCAGTTTAGGGGACAGAAACCAAGAGACCCAGTACTTC.